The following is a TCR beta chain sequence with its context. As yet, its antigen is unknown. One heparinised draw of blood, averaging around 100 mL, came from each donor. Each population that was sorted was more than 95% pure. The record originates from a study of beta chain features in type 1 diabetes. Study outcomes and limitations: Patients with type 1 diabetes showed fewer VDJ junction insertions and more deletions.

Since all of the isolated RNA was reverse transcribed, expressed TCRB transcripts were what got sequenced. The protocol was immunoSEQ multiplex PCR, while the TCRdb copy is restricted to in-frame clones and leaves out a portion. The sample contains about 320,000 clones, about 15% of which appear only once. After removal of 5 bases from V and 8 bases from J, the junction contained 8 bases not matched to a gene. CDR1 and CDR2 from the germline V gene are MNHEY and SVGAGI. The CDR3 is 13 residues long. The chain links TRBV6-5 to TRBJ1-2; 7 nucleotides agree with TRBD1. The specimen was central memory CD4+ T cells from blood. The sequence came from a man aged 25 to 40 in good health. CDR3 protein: CASSELGTVGYTF. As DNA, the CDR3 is TGTGCCAGCAGTGAATTAGGGACAGTGGGCTACACCTTC.